One sample yielded the 18 T cell receptor beta chains listed below, sequenced in a study of blood T cell repertoires in COVID-19. Some clones are missing from TCRdb's copy, which holds only in-frame ones; the method was immunoSEQ multiplex PCR. The sample contains about 170,000 clones, roughly 86% of which appear only once. Input material: peripheral blood. The receptor source for this set is a man between 65 and 85 years old with acute or convalescent COVID-19.

The chain uses TRBV2 and TRBJ2-2; TRBD1 aligns across 7 bases. V lost 5 bases, J lost 5 bases, and 5 bases stayed unmatched. The CDR3 consists of 14 residues. Germline V lookup: CDR1 SNHLY, CDR2 FYNNEI. Here the CDR3 reads CASSFLQGTGELFF. CDR3 sequence (DNA): TGTGCCAGCAGTTTCCTACAGGGGACCGGGGAGCTGTTTTTT.

V usage is TRBV18 and J usage is TRBJ2-7; 9 bases align to TRBD2. J gave up 4 bases and V 1 base, and 5 bases lay outside the gene matches. Germline lookup yields CDR1 KGHSH and CDR2 LQKENI. The CDR3 length is 15 residues. The CDR3 loop is CASSPRRLAAYEQYF. The CDR3 nucleotides are TGTGCCAGCTCACCACGGAGACTAGCGGCATACGAGCAGTACTTC.

This sequence joins TRBV11-2 and TRBJ2-3, with TRBD2 identical over 16 bases. Looked up from germline, CDR1 is SGHAT and CDR2 is FQNNGV. V shed 5 bases and J 5 bases; nucleotides not matched to a gene: 4. CDR3 size: 16 residues. The CDR3 sequence: CASSPGLAGGQDTQYF. The CDR3 coding sequence is TGTGCCAGCAGCCCGGGACTAGCGGGGGGGCAAGATACGCAGTATTTT.

The chain carries TRBV30 and TRBJ2-3; possibly TRBD1 for D (6 bases). Per germline, CDR1 GTSNPN and CDR2 SVGIG (reference sequence). Trimming removed 8 bases at V and 2 bases at J, with 14 bases between. The CDR3 loop spans 13 amino acids. CDR3 region: CAIEGEHTDTQYF. In nucleotides, the CDR3 is TGTGCCATAGAGGGGGAGCACACAGATACGCAGTATTTT.

On this clone: Within the sample, other DNA sequences also encode this same CDR3. J is TRBJ2-5 and V is TRBV28; D is unresolved. V dropped 5 bases and J dropped 2 bases, with 3 bases sitting between them. This CDR3 is built from 11 residues. The germline CDR1 and CDR2 sequences are MDHEN and SYDVKM. CDR3 amino acids: CASSRQETQYF. The CDR3 nucleotides read TGTGCCAGCAGTCGGCAAGAGACCCAGTACTTC.

The chain has TRBV10-3 and TRBJ1-3; D possibly corresponds to TRBD1 (5 bases). Looked up from germline, CDR1 is ENHRY and CDR2 is SYGVKD. V was trimmed by 5 bases and J by 0 bases, leaving 14 bases between them. CDR3 length: 16 amino acids. DNA for the CDR3: TGTGCCATCAGTCGGGTAGGGGTAAGCTCTGGAAACACCATATATTTT. Its translation is CAISRVGVSSGNTIYF.

The chain combines TRBV2 with TRBJ1-5, with D perhaps TRBD1 (5 bases). The CDR3 loop spans 13 amino acids. The germline V gene has CDR1 SNHLY and CDR2 FYNNEI. Trimming cost V 4 bases and J 7 bases, with 11 bases left between them. In DNA form, the CDR3 reads TGTGCCAGCAGTGTTTGGGGCCACCAGCCCCAGCATTTT. Translation gives CASSVWGHQPQHF.

V and J are TRBV2 and TRBJ2-7; the match to TRBD1 covers 7 bases. V was pared by 4 bases and J by 11 bases, with 8 bases of the junction left unmatched. In germline, CDR1 is SNHLY, CDR2 FYNNEI. The CDR3 spans 12 residues. The CDR3 reads CASSAGQATEYF. The CDR3 DNA reads as TGTGCCAGCAGTGCCGGACAGGCGACGGAGTACTTC.

The chain employs TRBV19 and TRBJ1-4; D gene uncertain. The CDR3 length is 14 residues. Trimming left V 6 bases short and J 0 bases short, with 8 bases between. Germline values: CDR1 LNHDA, CDR2 SQIVND (reference sequence). The CDR3: CASRLQATNEKLFF. For the CDR3, the DNA is TGTGCCAGTAGACTTCAGGCAACTAATGAAAAACTGTTTTTT.

This clone was detected only once. The chain has TRBV28 and TRBJ1-1, with 7 bases identical to TRBD1. There are 13 residues in the CDR3. J was trimmed by 7 bases and V by 5 bases; bases with no gene match: 7. Germline loops: CDR1 MDHEN, CDR2 SYDVKM. For the CDR3, the DNA is TGTGCCAGCAGTCTCCAGGGGGAGGATGAAGCTTTCTTT. Its translation is CASSLQGEDEAFF.

This chain links TRBV27 with TRBJ1-5; maybe TRBD1 (6 bases). This CDR3 comprises 14 residues. Germline CDR1 MNHEY, CDR2 SMNVEV (reference sequence). The ends were cut back, 5 bases at V and 4 bases at J, with 12 bases in the middle. CDR3 amino acids: CASSLDRLNQPQHF. CDR3 in DNA: TGTGCCAGCAGTCTTGACAGGCTAAATCAGCCCCAGCATTTT.

The chain joins TRBV28 to TRBJ1-2; maybe TRBD1 (6 bases). This CDR3 spans 16 amino acids. Germline V gene lookup returns CDR1 MDHEN and CDR2 SYDVKM. The V end was cut by 0 bases, the J end by 8 bases, with 19 bases between. CDR3 loop: CASSLWNVGRGRGYTF. The CDR3 DNA sequence: TGTGCCAGCAGTTTATGGAATGTGGGGCGGGGGCGCGGCTACACCTTC.

Only one count was recorded for this clone. J is TRBJ2-1 and V is TRBV7-9; D is perhaps TRBD1 (5 bases). Trimming removed 6 bases from V and 0 bases from J, with 15 bases in between. The CDR3 contains 16 residues. CDR1 is SEHNR and CDR2 is FQNEAQ in the germline V gene (reference sequence). As DNA, the CDR3 is TGTGCCAGCAGATCTGATCAGGGTAGCTCCTACAATGAGCAGTTCTTC. Translating it yields CASRSDQGSSYNEQFF.

This clone appeared once. The CDR3: CAIQQGGRSTDTQYF. As DNA, the CDR3 is TGTGCCATCCAGCAGGGCGGGAGGAGCACAGATACGCAGTATTTT. The genes are TRBV6-6 and TRBJ2-3; 8 bases agree with TRBD2. The CDR3 contains 15 residues. With 10 bases clipped from V and 0 bases from J, the junction kept 9 bases outside the gene matches. Per germline, CDR1 MNHNY and CDR2 SVGAGI (reference sequence).

The chain is built from TRBV5-4 and TRBJ1-6, with 9 nucleotides matching TRBD1. V lost 0 bases to trimming and J lost 7 bases; unmatched junction nucleotides: 5. CDR1 is SGHNT and CDR2 is YYREEE in the germline V gene (reference sequence). The CDR3 runs 16 residues. In DNA form, the CDR3 reads TGTGCCAGCAGCTTGGAGGGACAGGGTGACAATTCACCCCTCCACTTT. Its translation is CASSLEGQGDNSPLHF.

The CDR3 DNA is TGCAGCGTCCCCAGGGTGAGTTTCGATGAGAACACTGAAGCTTTCTTT. Translating it yields CSVPRVSFDENTEAFF. The chain links TRBV29-1 to TRBJ1-1, with a weak D call TRBD1 (5 bases). The V gene lost 6 bases and the J gene lost 1 base, with 21 bases spanning the gap. Looked up from germline, CDR1 is SQVTM and CDR2 is ANQGSEA. This CDR3 spans 16 amino acids.

This chain joins TRBV2 and TRBJ2-2; maybe TRBD1 (5 bases). Germline CDR1 and CDR2: SNHLY and FYNNEI. This CDR3 comprises 13 residues. Trimming removed 6 bases from V and 2 bases from J, with 7 bases in between. The CDR3, as DNA: TGTGCCAGCAGAAGGGGAAACACCGGGGAGCTGTTTTTT. Amino acid sequence: CASRRGNTGELFF.

In its sample, this clone was seen a few times. The chain links TRBV6-2 or TRBV6-3 to TRBJ2-1; TRBD2 agrees at 9 bases. The ends lost 5 bases at V and 2 bases at J; junction bases unmatched: 1. The germline CDR1 and CDR2 sequences are MNHEY and SVGEGT. The CDR3 spans 14 residues. The CDR3 sequence: CASSKREAYNEQFF. The CDR3 region has the DNA TGTGCCAGCAGTAAGCGGGAGGCCTACAATGAGCAGTTCTTC.